Shown below are 30 T cell receptor beta chains from a single sample sequenced in a study of regulatory T cells in long-lasting Graves disease (dated by TCRdb to the early 2020s). This specimen's time point label, per the study, means: newly diagnosed GD, antithyroid drugs for less than 3 months. RNA was extracted from PBMCs in TRIzol for both TCR sequencing and RNA sequencing. Library construction relied on multiplex PCR. Sequencing instrument: Illumina HiSeq 4000. CDR3 regions were amplified by Arm-PCR with iRepertoire HTBI primers to construct TCR beta libraries. The public reads were run again by TCRdb, first through fastp at Q25 and then through MiXCR, and only productive beta chains were kept. Each CDR3 protein appears once, grouped with its most common genes and DNA. The sample contains 400,000 to 450,000 distinct CDR3 sequences, roughly 15% of them found a single time. Roughly a tenth of the sample goes to the ten largest clones.

A further study also used this sample, focusing on T cells in Graves' hyperthyroidism and ophthalmopathy.

The source material was peripheral blood mononuclear cells (PBMCs), sampled at new diagnosis, from a patient treated with antithyroid drugs. Every receptor here comes from a woman aged 25 to 39 with Graves disease. Donor details come from another sample of the same person, matched by shared clones.

This clonotype was observed at least ten times. This chain uses TRBV7-9 with TRBJ1-2; TRBD1 agrees at 8 bases. Germline V lookup: CDR1 SEHNR, CDR2 FQNEAQ (reference sequence). The CDR3 runs 13 residues. Trimming took 5 bases from V and 8 from J; bases not matched to a gene: 7. DNA for the CDR3: TGTGCCAGCAGCCCATGGACAGGGAACGGCTACACCTTC. It codes for CASSPWTGNGYTF.

In this sample, this clonotype turned up a few times. The chain couples TRBV10-3 to TRBJ2-3; D perhaps matches TRBD1 (6 bases). This CDR3 has 15 residues. Trimming removed 6 bases at V and 4 bases at J, with 17 bases between. Germline V gene lookup returns CDR1 ENHRY and CDR2 SYGVKD. The CDR3 loop is CAISPAWGLADTQYF. The CDR3 DNA is TGTGCCATCAGCCCGGCCTGGGGGCTGGCAGATACGCAGTATTTT.

The table lists this clonotype with many counts. V is TRBV5-5 and J is TRBJ2-1; TRBD2 agrees at 8 bases. Per the germline V gene, CDR1 is SGHKS and CDR2 is YYEKEE (reference sequence). V lost 4 bases to trimming and J lost 2 bases; unmatched junction nucleotides: 5. CDR3 length equals 15 residues. CDR3 DNA sequence: TGTGCCAGCAGCCTTAGCGGGAACACCTACAATGAGCAGTTCTTC. Protein product: CASSLSGNTYNEQFF.

Ten or more counts support this clonotype. V gene TRBV20-1 combines with J gene TRBJ2-1, with a weak D call TRBD1 (6 bases). Looked up from germline, CDR1 is DFQATT and CDR2 is SNEGSKA (reference sequence). This CDR3 has 16 amino acids. Trimming shortened V by 3 bases and J by 10 bases, and 25 bases separated the two germline ends. Written as DNA, the CDR3 is TGCAGTGCTAGGCCGTGGGGGCGCCCCCAGTTAGGGGAGCAGTTCTTC. Encoded protein: CSARPWGRPQLGEQFF.

This clonotype was observed a few times. The genes are TRBV12-3 or TRBV12-4 and TRBJ2-1; 9 nucleotides align to TRBD2. The length of the CDR3 is 13 residues. V was pared by 7 bases and J by 6 bases, with 4 bases of the junction left unmatched. The CDR3 DNA sequence: TGTGCCAGCACCGGGACTAGCCCCAATGAGCAGTTCTTC. It codes for CASTGTSPNEQFF.

This clonotype was seen ten or more times. The chain is built from TRBV2 and TRBJ2-1; D perhaps matches TRBD1 (6 bases). The CDR3 is 14 amino acids. Between the trimmed V and J ends, which lost 5 bases and 2 bases, there was a span of 10 bases. Germline CDR1 reads SNHLY; CDR2 reads FYNNEI. CDR3 DNA: TGTGCCAGCAGTCAGGGGCGGACCTACAATGAGCAGTTCTTC. Translation gives CASSQGRTYNEQFF.

The chain uses TRBV28 and TRBJ1-4; D remains unclear. The CDR3 loop spans 15 amino acids. The V end was cut by 6 bases, the J end by 5 bases, with 16 bases between. CDR1 MDHEN and CDR2 SYDVKM come from the germline V gene. CDR3 loop: CASSSPTENNEKLFF. The CDR3 DNA follows: TGTGCCAGCAGCTCCCCAACGGAAAACAATGAAAAACTGTTTTTT.

This clonotype was counted between two and nine times. Possible read error: a much larger clone is one base away. The rearrangement uses TRBV28 and TRBJ2-4; the D call may be TRBD1 or TRBD2 (5 bases each). Per the germline V gene, CDR1 is MDHEN and CDR2 is SYDVKM. The CDR3 is 15 residues long. The CDR3, as DNA: TGTGCCAGCAGCCAGATAACGGGCCGGGGCTATGGCCACACCTTC. The encoded protein is CASSQITGRGYGHTF.

This clonotype was seen a few times. The chain recombines TRBV7-3 with TRBJ1-6; TRBD1 matches at 7 bases. The CDR3 runs to 15 residues. The J segment lost 5 bases and the V segment lost 0 bases, leaving 1 base of the junction unmatched. Germline V lookup: CDR1 SGHTA, CDR2 FQGTGA. Here the CDR3 reads CASSLTGGNNSPLHF. The DNA of the CDR3 is TGTGCCAGCAGCTTAACAGGGGGCAATAATTCACCCCTCCACTTT.

This clonotype occurred many times. The V call is TRBV3-1, the J call TRBJ2-2; the match to TRBD2 covers 7 bases. Germline assignment: CDR1 LGHDT and CDR2 YNNKEL (reference sequence). Trimming at V came to 1 base and at J to 5 bases, leaving 13 bases not matched to a gene. The CDR3 spans 18 residues. CDR3 region: CASSQGFGGGARTGELFF. CDR3 bases: TGTGCCAGCAGCCAAGGTTTCGGGGGAGGGGCGAGGACCGGGGAGCTGTTTTTT.

The rearrangement uses TRBV27 and TRBJ1-5; D remains unclear. The CDR3 is made up of 10 amino acids. Germline V gene lookup returns CDR1 MNHEY and CDR2 SMNVEV (reference sequence). V lost 6 bases and J lost 7, with 4 bases in between. DNA for the CDR3: TGTGCCAGCAGGTTACAGCCCCAGCATTTT. Its translation: CASRLQPQHF.

Concerning this clonotype: A far larger clone is a single base away, which makes a read error likely. This chain links TRBV11-2 with TRBJ1-1; no clear D gene. The CDR3 covers 13 residues. Germline V CDR1 and CDR2: SGHAT, FQNNGV. The germline V and J ends were trimmed by 1 base and 6 bases, with 9 bases remaining between them. The DNA of the CDR3 is TGTGCCAGCAGCTTAGGCCGCAACCCTGAAGCTTTCTTT. Translation: CASSLGRNPEAFF.

The rearrangement links TRBV27 to TRBJ2-3; D is undetermined. V was pared by 2 bases and J by 4 bases, with 10 bases between. This CDR3 is 14 amino acids long. Germline CDR1 is MNHEY and CDR2 is SMNVEV (reference sequence). The CDR3 nucleotides are TGTGCCAGCAGTTTAGGCAGGAGTTCAGATACGCAGTATTTT. Translating it yields CASSLGRSSDTQYF.

This clonotype was counted between two and nine times. The chain combines TRBV15 with TRBJ1-2; D is perhaps TRBD1 (5 bases). Per germline, CDR1 LNHNV and CDR2 YYDKDF (reference sequence). The CDR3 is made up of 15 amino acids. V lost 5 bases and J lost 2, with 15 bases in between. CDR3 nucleotide sequence: TGTGCCACCAGCGGAAGAAGACAGCCCAACTATGGCTACACCTTC. Amino acids: CATSGRRQPNYGYTF. The whole variable domain, remainder taken from reference TRBV15 and TRBJ1-2, is DAMVIQNPRYQVTQFGKPVTLSCSQTLNHNVMYWYQQKSSQAPKLLFHYYDKDFNNEADTPDNFQSRRPNTSFCFLDIRSPGLGDTAMYLCATSGRRQPNYGYTFGSGTRLTVV.

This clonotype occurred many times. The J gene is TRBJ2-7, the V gene TRBV2, with 9 bases aligning to TRBD2. With 10 bases clipped from V and 4 bases from J, the junction kept 11 bases outside the gene matches. The CDR3 consists of 14 residues. Germline V gene lookup returns CDR1 SNHLY and CDR2 FYNNEI. Here the CDR3 reads CATQGLAGGYEQYF. CDR3 nucleotide sequence: TGTGCCACCCAGGGTTTGGCGGGAGGGTACGAGCAGTACTTC.

This clonotype was counted ten times or more. This sequence joins TRBV7-9 and TRBJ2-3, with TRBD2 identical over 7 bases. V trimming: 5 bases; J trimming: 0 bases; junction bases outside the gene matches: 8. CDR1 SEHNR and CDR2 FQNEAQ come from the germline V gene (reference sequence). The CDR3 totals 16 residues. Here the CDR3 DNA reads TGTGCCAGCAGCCTACGTGGGGGAGGGAGCACAGATACGCAGTATTTT. Translation: CASSLRGGGSTDTQYF.

This clonotype came up a few times. This chain links TRBV7-3 with TRBJ2-2; 13 positions match TRBD2. CDR3 length: 19 amino acids. CDR1 and CDR2 from the germline V gene are SGHTA and FQGTGA. V was clipped by 5 bases and J by 7 bases; unmatched bases: 16. DNA of the CDR3: TGTGCCAGCAGCCCACAGTACTCTGGACTAGCGGGAGAAGTCGGGGAGCTGTTTTTT. It specifies CASSPQYSGLAGEVGELFF.

CDR3 bases: TGCAGTGCTAGAGACCGCACTAGCGGGAGTGCCAATGAGCAGTTCTTC. It is translated as CSARDRTSGSANEQFF. The chain uses TRBV20-1 and TRBJ2-1; 11 bases are a match to TRBD2. Germline CDR1 reads DFQATT; CDR2 reads SNEGSKA (reference sequence). J gave up 6 bases and V 0 bases, and 7 bases lay outside the gene matches. The CDR3 has 16 amino acids.

This clonotype occurred many times. CDR3 protein: CSALGSPGEETQYF. As DNA, the CDR3 is TGCAGTGCCCTCGGATCCCCCGGCGAAGAGACCCAGTACTTC. The V call is TRBV20-1, the J call TRBJ2-5; D ambiguous. The germline CDR1 and CDR2 sequences are DFQATT and SNEGSKA (reference sequence). The CDR3 has 14 amino acids. V dropped 6 bases and J dropped 3 bases, with 17 bases sitting between them.

This clonotype has a count of ten or more. The chain recombines TRBV2 with TRBJ2-1, with TRBD2 matching 11 bases. The J segment lost 7 bases and the V segment lost 2 bases, leaving 7 bases of the junction unmatched. There are 16 residues in the CDR3. In germline, CDR1 is SNHLY, CDR2 FYNNEI. CDR3 DNA sequence: TGTGCCAGCAGTGAATTAGCGGGAGGGCCGGATAATGAGCAGTTCTTC. Translated: CASSELAGGPDNEQFF.

This clonotype was observed at least ten times. The chain is built from TRBV3-1 and TRBJ1-2; 7 bases line up with TRBD1. J lost 5 bases, V lost 2 bases, and 2 bases had no gene match. Germline CDR1 is LGHDT and CDR2 is YNNKEL (reference sequence). This CDR3 has 13 residues. Written as DNA, the CDR3 is TGTGCCAGCAGCCAAAAGGGACAGTATGGCTACACCTTC. It encodes CASSQKGQYGYTF.

The CDR3 region has the DNA TGTGCCAGTAGTATTGGGGCAGGGGACTACGAGCAGTACTTC. Residues: CASSIGAGDYEQYF. The chain is built from TRBV19 and TRBJ2-7; possible D gene TRBD1, 6 bases. V was clipped by 3 bases and J by 3 bases, with 12 bases between them. CDR1 is LNHDA, CDR2 SQIVND, per germline (reference sequence). This CDR3 has 14 residues.

This chain uses TRBV13 with TRBJ1-3, with no clear D. Deletions cut 5 bases from V and 5 bases from J, with 7 bases between. The CDR3 has 12 amino acids. CDR1 is PRHDT and CDR2 is FYEKMQ in the germline V gene (reference sequence). DNA of the CDR3: TGTGCCAGCAGCCCAGCAAGAAACACCATATATTTT. This translates into CASSPARNTIYF.

Note on this clonotype: The junction departs from the called germline gene at one end, perhaps through a read error. The rearrangement uses TRBV20-1 and TRBJ2-1; TRBD2 matches at 10 bases. Germline V gene sequence: CDR1 DFQATT, CDR2 SNEGSKA (reference sequence). This CDR3 has 15 residues. This CDR3 is CSASKGLADYNEQLF. The CDR3 DNA sequence: TGCAGTGCTAGTAAAGGACTAGCGGACTACAATGAGCAGCTCTTC.

This clonotype was detected many times. The chain employs TRBV20-1 and TRBJ1-5, with a weak D call TRBD1 (6 bases). Germline CDR1 DFQATT, CDR2 SNEGSKA (reference sequence). Trimming pared 0 bases from V and 5 bases from J, leaving 17 bases between. The CDR3 loop spans 16 amino acids. CDR3 amino acids: CSARDLRGGGDQPQHF. In nucleotides, the CDR3 is TGCAGTGCTAGAGATCTTCGGGGAGGGGGGGATCAGCCCCAGCATTTT.

The CDR3 loop reads CASSPRPGTIYEQYF. For the CDR3, the DNA is TGTGCCAGTAGTCCCCGCCCCGGGACGATCTACGAGCAGTACTTC. The chain links TRBV3-1 to TRBJ2-7; either TRBD1 or TRBD2 may supply D (5 bases each). Germline loops: CDR1 LGHDT, CDR2 YNNKEL (reference sequence). V was clipped by 9 bases and J by 3 bases, with 21 bases between them. The CDR3 runs to 15 residues.

This clonotype came up many times. This rearrangement joins TRBV29-1 to TRBJ2-7; a possible D gene is TRBD1 (5 bases). This CDR3 contains 14 residues. Per germline, CDR1 SQVTM and CDR2 ANQGSEA. V lost 6 bases, J lost 0 bases, and 15 bases lay in between. The CDR3 coding sequence is TGCAGCGTGACATGGGGCGGCAACTCCTACGAGCAGTACTTC. Translated: CSVTWGGNSYEQYF.

This clonotype was seen only a few times. The chain uses TRBV7-2 and TRBJ1-2; D is undetermined. There are 16 residues in the CDR3. Trimming took off 5 bases at V and 8 bases at J, with 24 bases between the two ends. Germline CDR1 reads SGHTA; CDR2 reads FQGNSA. Here the CDR3 DNA reads TGTGCCAGCAGCCAGGTGGATAGGAGATCGTCTGGCGGCTACACCTTC. This sequence encodes CASSQVDRRSSGGYTF. The entire variable domain, with the rest obtained from reference TRBV7-2 and TRBJ1-2, is as follows: GAGVSQSPSNKVTEKGKDVELRCDPISGHTALYWYRQSLGQGLEFLIYFQGNSAPDKSGLPSDRFSAERTGGSVSTLTIQRTQQEDSAVYLCASSQVDRRSSGGYTFGSGTRLTVV.

This clonotype was found a few times. The V gene is TRBV4-3, the J gene TRBJ2-7; 15 bases match TRBD2. Germline-derived CDR1 and CDR2 are LGHNA and YSLEER. The CDR3 is 17 residues long. V was clipped by 4 bases and J by 3 bases; unmatched bases: 7. The CDR3 region has the DNA TGCGCCAGCAGCCGGGGACTAGCGGGAGGAATAAGCTACGAGCAGTACTTC. This codes for CASSRGLAGGISYEQYF.

This clonotype was recorded at least ten times. This rearrangement joins TRBV27 to TRBJ1-5; possible D gene TRBD1, 5 bases. Looked up from germline, CDR1 is MNHEY and CDR2 is SMNVEV (reference sequence). Trimming cost V 3 bases and J 5 bases, with 14 bases left between them. This CDR3 has 15 amino acids. CDR3 protein: CASSFTRGGDQPQHF. The CDR3 DNA follows: TGTGCCAGCAGTTTTACCCGGGGGGGAGATCAGCCCCAGCATTTT.